The entry below describes one TCR beta chain. The antigen is undetermined. Trimming took off 5 bases at V and 3 bases at J, with 13 bases between the two ends. Germline loops: CDR1 MNHEY, CDR2 SVGAGI. This CDR3 spans 14 amino acids. The record originates from a study of T-cell memory formation after mild COVID-19. Overall study context: For the most part, TCR clusters were specific to one donor.

TCRdb analysed the 5' RACE reads with MiXCR anew, one entry per CDR3 protein. The table includes roughly 250,000 distinct CDR3 sequences, about 15% detected once. Study-level findings and limits: CD4+ contracting clones were found mainly in CM and EM, and CD8+ ones in EMRA.

This rearrangement joins TRBV6-5 to TRBJ1-2, with D maybe TRBD1 (6 bases). Source material: PBMCs or a T cell subset sorted from them (not recorded which). The TCR was taken from a man aged 18 to 35 who had mild COVID-19 (a few samples of this study predate the infection). Cell type and time point are not known. DNA of the CDR3: TGTGCCAGCAGTCGGAAGGGGGACGACTATGGCTACACCTTC. This translates into CASSRKGDDYGYTF.